The rows below give T cell receptor beta chains drawn from one sample of a study of metastatic and nonmetastatic thyroid tumors. TCRdb re-called clones via MiXCR from the PCR reads. Here the sample spans approximately 20,000 clones, about a quarter being singletons. The sequenced material came from tumor tissue. Receptors were obtained from a female donor with papillary thyroid cancer or a benign thyroid nodule (not recorded which). Some clones in this sample may be carry-over from other donors' samples. Each CDR3 is given with its conserved first and last residue. D genes are given only for firm matches. Where a row states a size, it is once, few, many or the class of an expanded clone; other rows omit it.

v_gene	abundance	j_gene	d_gene	CDR3aa	CDR3nt
TRBV6-1	medium-sized	TRBJ2-7	NA	CASSVTVAYEQYF	TGTGCCAGTTCCGTAACTGTAGCCTACGAGCAGTACTTC
TRBV6-2/TRBV6-3	NA	TRBJ2-7	TRBD1	CASSTRQGASYEQYF	TGTGCCAGCAGCACCAGACAGGGGGCCTCCTACGAGCAGTACTTC
TRBV7-5	NA	TRBJ2-1	NA	CISVPAAYRTSMGEPYNEQFF	NA
TRBV6-1	many	TRBJ2-7	NA	CASSESKYEQYF	TGTGCCAGCAGTGAATCGAAGTACGAGCAGTACTTC
TRBV12-3/TRBV12-4	many	TRBJ2-3	TRBD2	CASGLAGPTDTQYF	TGTGCCAGCGGACTAGCGGGACCGACAGATACGCAGTATTTT
TRBV28	medium-sized	TRBJ2-6	NA	CASSDSGANVLTF	TGTGCCAGCAGCGACTCTGGGGCCAACGTCCTGACTTTC
TRBV2	NA	TRBJ2-2	NA	CAATREVVTGELFF	TGTGCCGCGACCAGGGAGGTGGTCACCGGGGAGCTGTTTTTT
TRBV5-1	NA	TRBJ2-3	NA	CSSSRQASDTQYF	TGCTCCAGCAGCCGACAGGCGTCAGATACGCAGTATTTT
TRBV5-1	once	TRBJ2-1	TRBD1	CASSPQGFSINEQFF	TGCGCCAGCAGCCCACAGGGGTTCTCGATCAATGAGCAGTTCTTC
TRBV11-1	NA	TRBJ1-2	NA	CASSSGRLGLPYPSYGYTF	TGTGCCAGCAGCTCGGGCCGATTGGGATTACCTTACCCATCGTATGGCTACACCTTC
TRBV15	few	TRBJ1-1	TRBD1	CATSPGTGVYTESFF	TGTGCCACCAGCCCTGGGACAGGCGTTTACACTGAATCTTTCTTT
TRBV2	many	TRBJ2-1	TRBD2	CASSVLAGGASEQFF	TGTGCCAGCAGTGTTCTAGCGGGAGGGGCTAGTGAGCAGTTCTTC
TRBV9	many	TRBJ2-1	TRBD2	CASSTSGIAYNEQFF	TGTGCCAGCAGCACTAGCGGGATTGCCTACAATGAGCAGTTCTTC
TRBV19	medium-sized	TRBJ2-3	NA	CASSTWGQTDTQYF	TGTGCCAGTAGTACCTGGGGACAAACAGATACGCAGTATTTT
TRBV6-2/TRBV6-3	medium-sized	TRBJ1-1	NA	CASRSGQAFF	TGTGCCAGCAGGTCGGGGCAAGCTTTCTTT
TRBV28	few	TRBJ2-7	NA	CASKGVRYEQYF	TGTGCCAGCAAGGGGGTACGTTACGAGCAGTACTTC
TRBV27	medium-sized	TRBJ2-7	NA	CASRRLRDASYEQYF	TGTGCCAGCAGGAGGCTTCGGGACGCTTCCTACGAGCAGTACTTC
TRBV27	few	TRBJ2-7	TRBD1	CASRGQDSVYEQYF	TGTGCTAGCAGAGGACAGGATAGTGTGTACGAGCAGTACTTC
TRBV5-6	NA	TRBJ2-5	TRBD2	CASSLRGIAGDYF	TGTGCCAGCAGCTTGAGGGGGATAGCGGGGGACTACTTC
TRBV6-1	NA	TRBJ2-3	NA	CASSEAKGSSTDTQYF	TGTGCCAGCAGTGAAGCTAAAGGTTCTAGCACAGATACGCAGTATTTT
TRBV6-5	NA	TRBJ1-5	NA	CASSSTGVDNQPQHF	TGTGCCAGCAGTTCCACAGGCGTGGACAATCAGCCCCAGCATTTT
TRBV7-8	NA	TRBJ1-1	NA	CASSEHAGYSKLAFF	TGTGCCAGCAGCGAACATGCCGGGTACTCAAAACTAGCTTTCTTT
TRBV2	many	TRBJ2-1	TRBD2	CASRREREGQFF	TGTGCCAGCAGGAGAGAGCGGGAGGGCCAGTTCTTC
TRBV7-9	many	TRBJ2-7	TRBD2	CASSSSGRSYEQYF	TGTGCCAGCAGCTCTAGCGGGAGGAGCTACGAGCAGTACTTC
TRBV12-3/TRBV12-4	many	TRBJ2-1	TRBD2	CASRASGRYEQFF	TGTGCCAGCAGGGCTAGCGGGAGATATGAGCAGTTCTTC
TRBV27	few	TRBJ1-2	NA	CASRMGAFDGYTF	TGTGCCAGCAGAATGGGGGCCTTCGATGGCTACACCTTC
TRBV20-1	many	TRBJ2-7	NA	CSASRSYEQYF	TGCAGTGCTAGCCGCTCCTACGAGCAGTACTTC
TRBV2	NA	TRBJ2-7	TRBD2	CASLGAGGPKDEQYF	TGTGCCAGCCTTGGCGCGGGAGGGCCCAAGGACGAGCAGTACTTC
TRBV19	medium-sized	TRBJ1-2	NA	CASSPGGYQGYTF	TGTGCCAGTAGCCCTGGGGGGTACCAAGGCTACACCTTC
TRBV7-1	NA	TRBJ2-3	NA	CASSSPGRRTPSSTDTQYF	TGTGCCAGCAGCTCCCCGGGGCGCAGGACCCCTTCCAGCACAGATACGCAGTATTTT
TRBV28	medium-sized	TRBJ1-2	NA	CASNTQGNYTF	TGTGCCAGCAACACCCAGGGGAACTACACCTTC
TRBV20-1	many	TRBJ2-2	NA	CSARGGFASGELFF	TGCAGTGCTAGAGGGGGGTTCGCGTCCGGGGAGCTGTTTTTT
TRBV7-8	many	TRBJ2-3	TRBD1	CASSSGTETTDTQYF	TGTGCCAGCAGCTCCGGGACAGAGACCACAGATACGCAGTATTTT
TRBV28	NA	TRBJ2-7	NA	CASSPAAVGNEQYF	TGTGCCAGCAGCCCTGCAGCCGTGGGGAACGAGCAGTACTTC
TRBV19	medium-sized	TRBJ2-1	TRBD2	CASSMSGRPHNEQFF	TGTGCCAGTAGTATGAGCGGGAGGCCTCACAATGAGCAGTTCTTC
TRBV6-1	NA	TRBJ1-2	NA	CASSVCRTNYVYTF	TGTGCCAGCAGCGTCTGCAGGACTAACTATGTCTACACCTTC
TRBV7-2	few	TRBJ2-3	TRBD2	CASSLAGGDTQYF	TGTGCCAGCAGCTTAGCGGGGGGGGATACGCAGTATTTT
TRBV20-1	NA	TRBJ2-7	NA	CSSHAVGGRTYEQYF	TGCAGTTCTCACGCCGTGGGAGGACGGACTTACGAGCAGTACTTC
TRBV19	many	TRBJ1-2	NA	CASRPGTSEWWYGYTF	TGTGCCAGTAGGCCAGGGACGTCAGAATGGTGGTATGGCTACACCTTC
TRBV29-1	medium-sized	TRBJ2-5	NA	CSAYLGVVGTQYF	TGCAGCGCTTACCTGGGTGTCGTTGGGACCCAGTACTTC
TRBV11-2	once	TRBJ1-2	NA	CASSLGEGRYGYTF	TGTGCCAGCAGCTTAGGAGAGGGGCGCTATGGCTACACCTTC
TRBV28	many	TRBJ2-3	NA	CASSLLGAEGTDTQYF	TGTGCCAGCAGTTTATTGGGGGCGGAGGGCACAGATACGCAGTATTTT
TRBV9	many	TRBJ2-5	NA	CASSVGNSGVAETQYF	TGTGCCAGCAGCGTAGGTAATAGCGGCGTCGCTGAGACCCAGTACTTC
TRBV5-1	many	TRBJ2-1	NA	CASERDTYNEQFF	TGCGCCAGCGAGCGTGATACCTACAATGAGCAGTTCTTC
TRBV20-1	NA	TRBJ2-1	NA	CSARPMRDMYEQFF	TGCAGTGCTAGGCCGATGAGAGATATGTATGAGCAGTTCTTC
TRBV20-1	NA	TRBJ2-1	TRBD2	CSAGRHGEASGINGEQFF	TGCAGTGCCGGGAGACATGGGGAGGCTAGCGGGATTAATGGTGAGCAGTTCTTC
TRBV30	NA	TRBJ1-1	NA	CAWQGPLNTEAFF	TGTGCCTGGCAGGGCCCTCTGAACACTGAAGCTTTCTTT
TRBV13	few	TRBJ2-2	NA	CASSFETGELFF	TGTGCCAGCAGCTTCGAGACCGGGGAGCTGTTTTTT
TRBV2	many	TRBJ2-1	NA	CASNLNSYNEQFF	TGTGCCAGCAACCTAAACTCCTACAATGAGCAGTTCTTC
TRBV2	few	TRBJ1-6	NA	CASSEIGVGSSYNSPLHF	TGTGCCAGCAGTGAGATTGGGGTGGGGAGCTCCTATAATTCACCCCTCCACTTT
TRBV12-3/TRBV12-4	few	TRBJ1-2	NA	CASSLQGKGGGYTF	TGTGCCAGCAGTTTACAGGGAAAGGGGGGTGGCTACACCTTC
TRBV12-3/TRBV12-4	few	TRBJ1-3	NA	CASSLNDGNTIYF	TGTGCCAGCAGTTTAAACGACGGAAACACCATATATTTT
TRBV5-1	NA	TRBJ2-3	NA	CASSFKGSSTDTQYF	TGCGCCAGCAGCTTCAAGGGATCTAGCACAGATACGCAGTATTTT
TRBV12-3/TRBV12-4	many	TRBJ2-6	NA	CASSFEGYWGTGDSGANVLTF	TGTGCCAGCAGTTTCGAGGGTTATTGGGGGACTGGGGACTCTGGGGCCAACGTCCTGACTTTC
TRBV15	few	TRBJ2-2	NA	CATSRVGDTRELFF	TGTGCCACCAGCAGAGTGGGGGATACCCGGGAGCTGTTTTTT
TRBV27	medium-sized	TRBJ2-1	TRBD1	CASSPLSGTGIYNEQFF	TGTGCCAGCAGTCCCCTATCGGGGACAGGGATTTACAATGAGCAGTTCTTC
TRBV27	few	TRBJ2-1	TRBD2	CASTWSGSGDNEQFF	TGTGCCAGCACCTGGAGCGGGAGCGGCGACAATGAGCAGTTCTTC
TRBV7-9	many	TRBJ1-6	TRBD1	CASSLRGQNYNSPLHF	TGTGCCAGCAGCTTACGGGGACAGAACTATAATTCACCCCTCCACTTT
TRBV4-1	NA	TRBJ2-7	TRBD1	CASSQVAGQGREQYF	TGCGCCAGCAGCCAAGTTGCAGGACAGGGGCGGGAGCAGTACTTC
TRBV30	NA	TRBJ2-1	TRBD2	CAWSGTSDYNEQFF	TGTGCCTGGAGCGGGACTAGCGATTACAATGAGCAGTTCTTC